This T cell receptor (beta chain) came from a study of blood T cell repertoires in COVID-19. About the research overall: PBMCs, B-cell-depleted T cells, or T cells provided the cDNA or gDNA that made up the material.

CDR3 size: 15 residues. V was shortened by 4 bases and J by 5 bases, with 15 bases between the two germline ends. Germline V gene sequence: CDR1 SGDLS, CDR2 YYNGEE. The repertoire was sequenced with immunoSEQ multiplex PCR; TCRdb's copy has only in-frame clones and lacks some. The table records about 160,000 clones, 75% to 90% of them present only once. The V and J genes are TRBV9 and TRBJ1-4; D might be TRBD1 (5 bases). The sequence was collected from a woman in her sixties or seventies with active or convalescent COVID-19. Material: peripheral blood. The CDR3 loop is CASSPPGQENEKLFF. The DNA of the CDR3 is TGTGCCAGCAGCCCCCCAGGGCAGGAGAATGAAAAACTGTTTTTT.